This entry lists 18 T cell receptor beta chains sequenced from one sample in a study of T cells in Graves' hyperthyroidism and ophthalmopathy. Amplified TCR beta CDR3 regions came from RNA transcripts. With the HTBI primer set, the TCR CDR3 went through a first round of RT-PCR. TCRdb analysed the multiplex PCR reads with MiXCR anew, one entry per CDR3 protein. This sample has more than 500,000 distinct CDR3 sequences, with about 16% found just once. The source material was blood. The source of these receptors is a young woman with Graves' ophthalmopathy.

This clonotype appeared a few times. The V gene is TRBV7-6, the J gene TRBJ2-3; weak D call: TRBD1 (6 bases). The V end was cut by 5 bases, the J end by 3 bases, with 12 bases between. Germline V lookup: CDR1 SGHVS, CDR2 FNYEAQ. The CDR3 totals 14 residues. CDR3 in amino acids: CASSPRQETDTQYF. DNA of the CDR3: TGTGCCAGCAGCCCCCGACAGGAGACAGATACGCAGTATTTT.

This clonotype was picked up a small number of times. CDR3 sequence reads: CASSVAGFRDTQYF. CDR3 bases: TGTGCCAGCAGCGTGGCAGGGTTCCGGGATACGCAGTATTTT. The rearrangement joins TRBV9 to TRBJ2-3, with D perhaps TRBD1 (5 bases). This CDR3 is 14 amino acids long. Per the germline V gene, CDR1 is SGDLS and CDR2 is YYNGEE. V shed 2 bases and J shed 6 bases, with 13 bases lying between them.

This clonotype came up many times. The junction shows a germline mismatch at one end, possibly a read error. The rearrangement joins TRBV28 to TRBJ2-7; TRBD2 might be the D (6 bases). CDR1 and CDR2 from the germline V gene are MDHEN and SYDVKM. The CDR3 is 12 residues long. The CDR3 DNA reads as TGTGCCAGCAGCTTTGACCGGGACTTTACGAACTTC. It encodes CASSFDRDFTNF.

This sequence joins TRBV20-1 and TRBJ2-7, with 10 nucleotides matching TRBD1. This CDR3 is built from 15 residues. V dropped 1 base and J dropped 4; count of bases not matched to a gene: 7. Germline V gives CDR1 DFQATT, CDR2 SNEGSKA (reference sequence). The CDR3 sequence: CSARAGLGQGYEQYF. CDR3 DNA: TGCAGTGCTAGAGCTGGCCTGGGACAGGGGTACGAGCAGTACTTC.

This clonotype showed up many times. V gene TRBV5-6 combines with J gene TRBJ1-5, with a possible D match to TRBD1 (5 bases). From germline, CDR1 is SGHDT and CDR2 YYEEEE. Trimming took 4 bases from V and 7 from J, leaving 15 bases between them. The CDR3 consists of 14 residues. CDR3 amino acids: CASSTERGGQPQHF. In DNA form, the CDR3 reads TGTGCCAGCAGCACGGAGAGGGGCGGCCAGCCCCAGCATTTT. Using reference TRBV5-6 and TRBJ1-5 for the parts outside the CDR3, the full variable domain is DAGVTQSPTHLIKTRGQQVTLRCSPKSGHDTVSWYQQALGQGPQFIFQYYEEEERQRGNFPDRFSGHQFPNYSSELNVNALLLGDSALYLCASSTERGGQPQHFGDGTRLSIL.

This clonotype was observed at least ten times. This chain uses TRBV28 with TRBJ2-7; 9 nucleotides match TRBD1. J lost 3 bases, V lost 5 bases, and 5 bases had no gene match. This CDR3 has 14 amino acids. Germline values: CDR1 MDHEN, CDR2 SYDVKM. CDR3: CASSLGQGYYEQYF. CDR3 DNA: TGTGCCAGCAGTCTGGGACAGGGTTACTACGAGCAGTACTTC. The whole variable domain, remainder taken from reference TRBV28 and TRBJ2-7, is DVKVTQSSRYLVKRTGEKVFLECVQDMDHENMFWYRQDPGLGLRLIYFSYDVKMKEKGDIPEGYSVSREKKERFSLILESASTNQTSMYLCASSLGQGYYEQYFGPGTRLTVT.

The rearrangement links TRBV10-3 to TRBJ2-1; a weak D match, TRBD2 (7 bases). Per germline, CDR1 ENHRY and CDR2 SYGVKD. The CDR3 has 13 residues. Here the CDR3 reads CALKREGGNEQFF. The CDR3 DNA is TGTGCACTAAAGCGGGAAGGGGGCAATGAGCAGTTCTTC.

At least ten counts were recorded for this clonotype. This chain connects TRBV7-2 to TRBJ1-1, with unresolved D. Trimming left V 6 bases short and J 4 bases short, with 15 bases between. The CDR3 contains 14 residues. The germline gives CDR1 SGHTA, CDR2 FQGNSA. DNA for the CDR3: TGTGCCAGCAGTAGTGGGTCACTCAGCACTGAAGCTTTCTTT. Translating it yields CASSSGSLSTEAFF.

CDR3 sequence (DNA): TGTGCCAGCAGCTCCAGGACAGCCAGAGGAAACACCATATATTTT. Translation gives CASSSRTARGNTIYF. J is TRBJ1-3 and V is TRBV6-1; D perhaps matches TRBD1 (6 bases). The CDR3 totals 15 residues. Germline V gene lookup returns CDR1 MNHNS and CDR2 SASEGT. Trimming took off 6 bases at V and 4 bases at J, with 16 bases between the two ends.

The V call is TRBV29-1, the J call TRBJ2-3; 8 nucleotides agree with TRBD1. The length of the CDR3 is 15 residues. The V segment lost 2 bases and the J segment 2 bases; nucleotides outside the gene matches: 6. Per germline, CDR1 SQVTM and CDR2 ANQGSEA. The CDR3 region is CSVEWAGGHTDTQYF. CDR3 DNA sequence: TGCAGCGTTGAATGGGCAGGGGGCCACACAGATACGCAGTATTTT.

This clonotype was counted a few times. The J gene is TRBJ2-7, the V gene TRBV19; no reliable D call. CDR3 length equals 13 residues. V was trimmed by 3 bases and J by 6 bases, leaving 12 bases between them. Per the germline V gene, CDR1 is LNHDA and CDR2 is SQIVND (reference sequence). Here the CDR3 reads CASSIGPGVEQYF. Written as DNA, the CDR3 is TGTGCCAGTAGTATCGGTCCTGGGGTCGAGCAGTACTTC.

Many counts were recorded for this clonotype. V usage is TRBV6-1 and J usage is TRBJ2-1; tentatively, D is TRBD2 (6 bases). Germline CDR1 and CDR2: MNHNS and SASEGT. V was shortened by 8 bases and J by 7 bases, with 27 bases between the two germline ends. The CDR3 consists of 17 residues. In nucleotides, the CDR3 is TGTGCCAGCCGTGGAGGGCAGCTAGCGCCCCCGGGGAATGAGCAGTTCTTC. Translating it yields CASRGGQLAPPGNEQFF.

This clonotype was seen repeatedly, ten times or more. This chain uses TRBV29-1 with TRBJ2-7; D might be TRBD2 (6 bases). Germline V gives CDR1 SQVTM, CDR2 ANQGSEA. The V end lost 6 bases, the J end lost 3 bases, and 21 bases lay between the germline ends. The CDR3 length is 15 residues. The DNA for the CDR3 is TGCAGCGTGCAAGGAACGGGAGAGCCACTCTACGAGCAGTACTTC. Encoded protein: CSVQGTGEPLYEQYF.

This clonotype was counted ten times or more. This chain's CDR3 is CASSLINVGSEQFF. The DNA of the CDR3 is TGTGCCAGCAGTTTAATTAATGTCGGCTCAGAGCAGTTCTTC. The chain combines TRBV28 with TRBJ2-1; D is ambiguous. Germline V gene sequence: CDR1 MDHEN, CDR2 SYDVKM. The CDR3 covers 14 residues. V gave up 2 bases and J gave up 10 bases, with 15 bases separating them. The variable domain in full, with the rest retrieved from reference TRBV28 and TRBJ2-1, is DVKVTQSSRYLVKRTGEKVFLECVQDMDHENMFWYRQDPGLGLRLIYFSYDVKMKEKGDIPEGYSVSREKKERFSLILESASTNQTSMYLCASSLINVGSEQFFGPGTRLTVL.

V gene TRBV15 combines with J gene TRBJ1-1; D call uncertain. Trimming took 3 bases from V and 0 from J, leaving 5 bases between them. The CDR3 has 13 residues. Germline CDR1 reads LNHNV; CDR2 reads YYDKDF (reference sequence). The CDR3 reads CATSRTVNTEAFF. In DNA form, the CDR3 reads TGTGCCACCAGCAGGACCGTGAACACTGAAGCTTTCTTT.

This clonotype was detected a few times. The chain carries TRBV24-1 and TRBJ2-1; TRBD1 is a possible D gene (6 bases). CDR3 length: 14 amino acids. The germline V gene encodes CDR1 KGHDR and CDR2 SFDVKD. V dropped 0 bases and J dropped 6 bases, with 8 bases sitting between them. The CDR3 spells CATSDLTGLNEQFF. In nucleotides, the CDR3 is TGTGCCACCAGTGATTTGACAGGGCTCAATGAGCAGTTCTTC.

The gene calls are TRBV7-9 and TRBJ2-1; D not resolved. V was trimmed by 0 bases and J by 6 bases, leaving 6 bases between them. The length of the CDR3 is 13 residues. Germline assignment: CDR1 SEHNR and CDR2 FQNEAQ (reference sequence). CDR3 sequence: CASSLAIGNEQFF. The CDR3 region has the DNA TGTGCCAGCAGCTTAGCGATAGGCAATGAGCAGTTCTTC.

This clonotype occurred a few times. The rearrangement uses TRBV7-3 and TRBJ2-1; D possibly matches TRBD1 or TRBD2 (5 bases each). CDR1 and CDR2 (germline): SGHTA, FQGTGA. With 8 bases removed from V and 6 bases from J, the gap between germline ends came to 11 bases. The CDR3 extends over 12 amino acids. The CDR3 here is CASGVGTNEQFF. The DNA for the CDR3 is TGTGCCAGCGGGGTGGGGACCAATGAGCAGTTCTTC.